The 13 T cell receptor beta chains presented below share a single source sample, sequenced in a study of T cell repertoires in cytomegalovirus infection. TCRdb re-called the reads with MiXCR, one entry per CDR3 protein. The sample yields around 740,000 distinct CDR3 sequences, roughly a third seen once. Sequencing was performed on PBMCs. The source of these receptors is a human donor in good health (CMV status not recorded). Some clones in this sample may be carry-over from other donors' samples.

This clonotype showed up just a few times. The J gene is TRBJ1-1, the V gene TRBV20-1; TRBD1 is a possible D gene (5 bases). V was cut by 3 bases and J by 0 bases, with 14 bases left in between. The germline CDR1 and CDR2 sequences are DFQATT and SNEGSKA (reference sequence). This CDR3 has 15 amino acids. CDR3 DNA sequence: TGCAGTGCTAGTAGGTCAGGGCGAATGAACACTGAAGCTTTCTTT. Translating it yields CSASRSGRMNTEAFF.

This clonotype was detected only a few times. This chain connects TRBV28 to TRBJ1-5, with a possible D match to TRBD1 (6 bases). This CDR3 is built from 10 residues. Trimming took 11 bases from V and 6 from J, leaving 8 bases between them. Germline V gene sequence: CDR1 MDHEN, CDR2 SYDVKM. The CDR3, as DNA: TGTGCCGGGGGGCTTCAGCCCCAGCATTTT. It translates to CAGGLQPQHF.

In this sample, this clonotype turned up a few times. The chain uses TRBV6-6 and TRBJ1-4; D uncertain. Trimming took off 2 bases at V and 3 bases at J, with 7 bases between the two ends. CDR3 length equals 14 residues. Germline V CDR1 and CDR2: MNHNY, SVGAGI (reference sequence). The CDR3 DNA reads as TGTGCCAGCAGTTACGGGAAGGCTAATGAAAAACTGTTTTTT. Protein sequence: CASSYGKANEKLFF.

This clonotype was counted only a few times. The chain is built from TRBV5-4 and TRBJ1-3; possibly TRBD1 for D (5 bases). The germline V gene has CDR1 SGHNT and CDR2 YYREEE (reference sequence). The V gene lost 4 bases and the J gene lost 0 bases, with 11 bases spanning the gap. This CDR3 has 15 residues. The CDR3, as DNA: TGTGCCAGCAGCGGCGGGACCCCCTCTGGAAACACCATATATTTT. It yields the protein CASSGGTPSGNTIYF. Supplemented by reference TRBV5-4 and TRBJ1-3, the full variable domain reads ETGVTQSPTHLIKTRGQQVTLRCSSQSGHNTVSWYQQALGQGPQFIFQYYREEENGRGNFPPRFSGLQFPNYSSELNVNALELDDSALYLCASSGGTPSGNTIYFGEGSWLTVV.

This clonotype has more than one count but fewer than ten. DNA of the CDR3: TGTGCCAGCAGCTCCATAGGGACAGGGTCGGACGAGCAGTACTTC. Amino acids: CASSSIGTGSDEQYF. The J gene is TRBJ2-7, the V gene TRBV5-6, with TRBD1 identical over 9 bases. Per the germline V gene, CDR1 is SGHDT and CDR2 is YYEEEE. The trim removed 3 bases at V and 5 bases at J, leaving 9 bases unmatched. The CDR3 spans 15 residues.

The rearrangement links TRBV28 to TRBJ2-7; D is perhaps TRBD2 (6 bases). Trimming removed 5 bases from V and 7 bases from J, with 12 bases in between. Germline-derived CDR1 and CDR2 are MDHEN and SYDVKM. The CDR3 has 12 residues. The CDR3 DNA reads as TGTGCCAGCAGTCCCAGACTAGGGGAGCAGTACTTC. Protein: CASSPRLGEQYF.

This chain joins TRBV6-5 and TRBJ2-7; 14 positions agree with TRBD2. This CDR3 spans 16 amino acids. Germline loops: CDR1 MNHEY, CDR2 SVGAGI. The trim removed 4 bases at V and 5 bases at J, leaving 7 bases unmatched. In nucleotides, the CDR3 is TGTGCCAGCAGTTCAGGGACTAGCGGGAGTCGCCACGAGCAGTACTTC. Its protein is CASSSGTSGSRHEQYF.

In its sample, this clonotype was seen a few times. CDR3 in amino acids: CASSPSMAGNSPLHF. For the CDR3, the DNA is TGTGCCAGTAGTCCATCGATGGCAGGCAATTCACCCCTCCACTTT. The chain recombines TRBV19 with TRBJ1-6; no firm D call. Germline V gives CDR1 LNHDA, CDR2 SQIVND (reference sequence). V was trimmed by 5 bases and J by 7 bases, leaving 15 bases between them. The CDR3 runs 15 residues.

This clonotype has only a few counts. The J gene is TRBJ2-3, the V gene TRBV6-6; D possibly corresponds to TRBD2 (7 bases). In germline, CDR1 is MNHNY, CDR2 SVGAGI (reference sequence). The V and J ends lost 0 bases and 6 bases respectively, with 13 bases between them. The CDR3 has 15 amino acids. CDR3 region: CASSYSSQGGDTQYF. Here the CDR3 DNA reads TGTGCCAGCAGTTACTCTTCACAGGGAGGGGATACGCAGTATTTT.

In regard to this clonotype: This sequence may be a read error, since a much larger clone differs from it by one base. The CDR3 does not end in the conserved phenylalanine or tryptophan, so this is likely a read error. The chain combines TRBV28 with TRBJ2-7; possibly TRBD2 for D (5 bases). Germline assignment: CDR1 MDHEN and CDR2 SYDVKM. V lost 3 bases and J 5 bases, leaving 14 bases between the germline ends. This CDR3 spans 14 amino acids. The CDR3: CASSFPGEFHEQYL. The CDR3 nucleotides read TGTGCCAGCAGTTTCCCCGGGGAGTTCCACGAGCAGTACTTA.

The genes are TRBV6-5 and TRBJ1-1, with D unresolved. Germline lookup yields CDR1 MNHEY and CDR2 SVGAGI. V was trimmed by 2 bases and J by 0 bases, leaving 7 bases between them. This CDR3 region has 14 residues. CDR3 sequence: CASSYGELNTEAFF. DNA for the CDR3: TGTGCCAGCAGTTACGGGGAACTGAACACTGAAGCTTTCTTT.

This clonotype showed up just a few times. This rearrangement joins TRBV7-9 to TRBJ2-1, with D tentatively TRBD1 or TRBD2 (5 bases each). This CDR3 spans 14 amino acids. Trimming shortened V by 1 base and J by 3 bases, and 7 bases separated the two germline ends. Germline assignment: CDR1 SEHNR and CDR2 FQNEAQ (reference sequence). The CDR3 region has the DNA TGTGCCAGCAGCTTAGGGGACGGCTACAATGAGCAGTTCTTC. It specifies CASSLGDGYNEQFF.

The V gene is TRBV29-1, the J gene TRBJ2-4; no clear D gene. The length of the CDR3 is 13 residues. The V gene lost 7 bases and the J gene lost 1 base, with 11 bases spanning the gap. Germline V gene lookup returns CDR1 SQVTM and CDR2 ANQGSEA. CDR3 bases: TGCAGCGCCGCTTATGTGGCCAAAAACATTCAGTACTTC. Translation: CSAAYVAKNIQYF.